One and the same sample provided the 21 T cell receptor beta chains below, sequenced in a study of shared clonotypes between healthy human individuals. The protocol was immunoSEQ multiplex PCR, while the TCRdb copy is restricted to in-frame clones and leaves out a portion. The top ten hold about 0.39% of the sample, which has 2 million to 2.5 million clones, 90% to 95% seen once. Material: naive CD4+ T cells from PBMCs. Subset indicated: CD45RA+ positively selected. Receptors originate from a young man in good health. Some clones in this sample may be carry-over from other donors' samples.

A single count supports this clone. The chain uses TRBV12-5 and TRBJ1-5; 8 bases are a match to TRBD1. The CDR3 totals 14 residues. The V gene end was trimmed by 3 bases and the J gene end by 4 bases; junction bases not matched to a gene: 2. CDR1 is LGHNT and CDR2 is FRNRAP in the germline V gene. CDR3 sequence: CASGFGTGNQPQHF. CDR3 nucleotide sequence: TGTGCTAGTGGTTTCGGGACAGGTAATCAGCCCCAGCATTTT.

V usage is TRBV6-1 and J usage is TRBJ2-7; D may correspond to TRBD1 or TRBD2 (5 bases each). Germline-derived CDR1 and CDR2 are MNHNS and SASEGT. The germline V and J ends were trimmed by 10 bases and 7 bases, with 23 bases remaining between them. The CDR3 covers 14 residues. CDR3 amino acids: CATTSGNPGREQYF. CDR3 nucleotides: TGTGCCACCACCTCCGGGAACCCGGGACGGGAGCAGTACTTC.

This clone was seen only once. The chain carries TRBV5-6 and TRBJ1-1; D uncertain. The V and J ends lost 1 base and 5 bases respectively, with 12 bases between them. The length of the CDR3 is 14 residues. The germline V gene has CDR1 SGHDT and CDR2 YYEEEE. The DNA of the CDR3 is TGTGCCAGCAGCTTGTATCCGGCTGAGACTGAAGCTTTCTTT. This gives the protein CASSLYPAETEAFF. Complete variable domain (other parts from reference TRBV5-6 and TRBJ1-1): DAGVTQSPTHLIKTRGQQVTLRCSPKSGHDTVSWYQQALGQGPQFIFQYYEEEERQRGNFPDRFSGHQFPNYSSELNVNALLLGDSALYLCASSLYPAETEAFFGQGTRLTVV.

This clone came up once. The gene calls are TRBV28 and TRBJ1-1, with a weak D call TRBD1 (6 bases). Germline V gene lookup returns CDR1 MDHEN and CDR2 SYDVKM. V was clipped by 4 bases and J by 1 base, with 10 bases between them. The CDR3 consists of 14 residues. The CDR3, as DNA: TGTGCCAGCAGTTCCCAGGGGCAGAACACTGAAGCTTTCTTT. Amino acid sequence: CASSSQGQNTEAFF.

Points on this clone: Distinct nucleotide sequences in the sample also encode this CDR3. The rearrangement joins TRBV14 to TRBJ2-1, with 13 nucleotides matching TRBD2. This CDR3 is 15 amino acids long. V was pared by 4 bases and J by 5 bases, with 2 bases of the junction left unmatched. Per germline, CDR1 SGHDN and CDR2 FVKESK. The CDR3 region is CASSPGLAGNNEQFF. DNA for the CDR3: TGTGCCAGCAGCCCGGGACTAGCGGGAAACAATGAGCAGTTCTTC.

To note about this clone: Other DNA sequences of this sample code for an identical CDR3. The chain has TRBV4-1 and TRBJ2-7; maybe TRBD2 (6 bases). Germline CDR1 is MGHRA and CDR2 is YSYEKL. The V end lost 1 base, the J end lost 3 bases, and 13 bases lay between the germline ends. This CDR3 has 15 amino acids. The DNA for the CDR3 is TGCGCCAGCAGCCAAGTTGGGGGGTTGGGCTACGAGCAGTACTTC. It encodes CASSQVGGLGYEQYF.

The genes are TRBV6-5 and TRBJ1-4; D unresolved. Trimming shortened V by 2 bases and J by 7 bases, and 11 bases separated the two germline ends. Germline lookup yields CDR1 MNHEY and CDR2 SVGAGI. The CDR3 consists of 14 residues. The CDR3: CASSYGGRGEKLFF. CDR3 bases: TGTGCCAGCAGTTACGGCGGCCGGGGTGAAAAACTGTTTTTT.

This clone was found a few times. The chain combines TRBV27 with TRBJ1-5; D call uncertain. CDR1 and CDR2 from the germline V gene are MNHEY and SMNVEV (reference sequence). The CDR3 extends over 14 amino acids. V shed 2 bases and J shed 7 bases, with 12 bases lying between them. This CDR3 reads CASSLTAGLQPQHF. The CDR3 DNA is TGTGCCAGCAGTTTAACGGCGGGTTTACAGCCCCAGCATTTT.

The chain links TRBV28 to TRBJ1-5; 9 bases are shared with TRBD1. The length of the CDR3 is 18 residues. Per germline, CDR1 MDHEN and CDR2 SYDVKM. The trim removed 4 bases at V and 0 bases at J, leaving 10 bases unmatched. This chain's CDR3 is CASSSPRDRGTSNQPQHF. In DNA, the CDR3 is TGTGCCAGCAGTTCACCCCGAGACAGGGGGACTAGCAATCAGCCCCAGCATTTT. Supplemented by reference TRBV28 and TRBJ1-5, the full variable domain reads DVKVTQSSRYLVKRTGEKVFLECVQDMDHENMFWYRQDPGLGLRLIYFSYDVKMKEKGDIPEGYSVSREKKERFSLILESASTNQTSMYLCASSSPRDRGTSNQPQHFGDGTRLSIL.

On this clone itself: The same CDR3 can be traced to other DNA sequences in this sample. The chain recombines TRBV28 with TRBJ1-4; unclear D gene. This CDR3 comprises 12 residues. Trimming removed 5 bases from V and 8 bases from J, with 9 bases in between. Germline values: CDR1 MDHEN, CDR2 SYDVKM. For the CDR3, the DNA is TGTGCCAGCAGTCCGCCCGGGGAAAAACTGTTTTTT. It encodes CASSPPGEKLFF. The variable domain in full, with the rest retrieved from reference TRBV28 and TRBJ1-4, is DVKVTQSSRYLVKRTGEKVFLECVQDMDHENMFWYRQDPGLGLRLIYFSYDVKMKEKGDIPEGYSVSREKKERFSLILESASTNQTSMYLCASSPPGEKLFFGSGTQLSVL.

The chain links TRBV21-1 to TRBJ2-7; the table's D call TRBD1 went unverified against the DNA. TRBV21-1 is tagged as a pseudogene. The CDR3 sequence is 17 residues long. This CDR3 is CASSPLRDRGLGYEQYF. The CDR3 bases are TGTGCCAGCAGCCCACTCCGGGACAGGGGTTTGGGATACGAGCAGTACTTC.

The V and J genes are TRBV29-1 and TRBJ2-1, with 7 positions matching TRBD2. The length of the CDR3 is 13 residues. Germline trimming cut 7 bases from V and 3 bases from J; bases unmatched to any gene: 6. The germline V gene has CDR1 SQVTM and CDR2 ANQGSEA. The CDR3 is CSGASGLYNEQFF. The CDR3 region has the DNA TGCAGCGGTGCTAGCGGACTCTACAATGAGCAGTTCTTC.

The CDR3 protein is CASYVGGRNTGELFF. For the CDR3, the DNA is TGTGCCAGCTACGTGGGCGGGAGGAACACCGGGGAGCTGTTTTTT. The chain uses TRBV6-1 and TRBJ2-2; 7 bases map to TRBD2. V lost 8 bases, J lost 1 base, and 7 bases stayed unmatched. CDR1 and CDR2 (germline): MNHNS, SASEGT. The CDR3 extends over 15 amino acids.

The chain employs TRBV28 and TRBJ1-2, with 10 bases aligning to TRBD1. CDR1 and CDR2 (germline): MDHEN, SYDVKM. This CDR3 contains 13 residues. After removal of 8 bases from V and 8 bases from J, the junction contained 8 bases not matched to a gene. Here the CDR3 reads CASGTGTGVGYTF. The CDR3 DNA reads TGTGCCAGCGGGACCGGGACAGGGGTCGGCTACACCTTC.

V usage is TRBV28 and J usage is TRBJ1-4; the D is unclear. The V gene lost 0 bases and the J gene lost 5 bases, with 10 bases spanning the gap. The CDR3 is 15 residues long. The germline V gene encodes CDR1 MDHEN and CDR2 SYDVKM. In DNA, the CDR3 is TGTGCCAGCAGTTTATGGGTAGCGAAGAATGAAAAACTGTTTTTT. Translating gives CASSLWVAKNEKLFF.

The rearrangement uses TRBV7-2 and TRBJ2-7, with no clear D. V was pared by 1 base and J by 7 bases, with 11 bases between. The V gene's germline CDR1 is SGHTA and CDR2 FQGNSA. The CDR3 contains 13 residues. In DNA, the CDR3 is TGTGCCAGCAGCTTAGGCGCCCTTTGGGAGCAGTACTTC. Translated, it gives CASSLGALWEQYF. Combining the CDR3 with reference TRBV7-2 and TRBJ2-7 gives the whole variable domain GAGVSQSPSNKVTEKGKDVELRCDPISGHTALYWYRQSLGQGLEFLIYFQGNSAPDKSGLPSDRFSAERTGGSVSTLTIQRTQQEDSAVYLCASSLGALWEQYFGPGTRLTVT.

The rearrangement links TRBV5-1 to TRBJ2-1, with 9 nucleotides matching TRBD2. The CDR3 runs to 16 residues. Trimming cost V 2 bases and J 3 bases; bases outside gene matches: 6. Per the germline V gene, CDR1 is SGHRS and CDR2 is YFSETQ. The CDR3 sequence: CASSFLTSGNYNEQFF. Here the CDR3 DNA reads TGCGCCAGCAGCTTCTTGACTAGCGGAAACTACAATGAGCAGTTCTTC.

As concerns this clone: Other DNA sequences within the sample encode an identical CDR3. The rearrangement uses TRBV20-1 and TRBJ1-2; no clear D gene. The length of the CDR3 is 11 residues. The V end was cut by 6 bases, the J end by 4 bases, with 9 bases between. CDR1 and CDR2 (germline): DFQATT, SNEGSKA (reference sequence). The DNA for the CDR3 is TGCAGTGCCACCGGCGGCTATGGCTACACCTTC. This sequence encodes CSATGGYGYTF.

This clone was observed a single time. Other nucleotide sequences in the sample specify the same CDR3. The gene calls are TRBV20-1 and TRBJ2-1, with unresolved D. Trimming cost V 6 bases and J 6 bases, with 6 bases left between them. Germline CDR1 reads DFQATT; CDR2 reads SNEGSKA (reference sequence). This CDR3 spans 10 amino acids. CDR3 loop: CSASTNEQFF. The CDR3 nucleotides read TGCAGTGCGAGTACCAATGAGCAGTTCTTC.

On this clone itself: A read error may produce the germline difference seen at one junction end. Other DNA sequences in the sample encode the same CDR3. This chain joins TRBV6-1 and TRBJ1-5, with a weak D call TRBD1 (6 bases). The CDR3 is 14 amino acids. The germline gives CDR1 MNHNS, CDR2 SASEGT. In nucleotides, the CDR3 is TGCGCCAGCAGGACAGATTTGGGCAATCAGCCCCAGCATTTT. It yields the protein CASRTDLGNQPQHF.

A word on this clone: One end of the junction varies from germline; a read error may be responsible. The chain links TRBV11-2 to TRBJ2-5; D tentatively fits TRBD1 or TRBD2 (6 bases each). Per the germline V gene, CDR1 is SGHAT and CDR2 is FQNNGV. The CDR3 loop spans 13 amino acids. The CDR3 spells CASSLTSDGGIDF. The CDR3, as DNA: TGTGCCAGCAGCTTAACCTCGGACGGGGGCATTGACTTC.